The 30 T cell receptor beta chains below were found in one sample sequenced in a study of molecular identifiers for immune sequencing clone quantification. TCRdb used MiXCR to reprocess the PCR reads, holding one entry per CDR3 protein. Altogether roughly 320,000 distinct CDR3 sequences are present, about 23% being singletons, with the ten largest covering about 0.74%. Sequences were obtained from naive CD8+ T cells from blood, with Jurkat cell RNA spiked in. Subset reported: FACS-sorted CD8+CD4-CCR7+CD45RA+ naive T cells. These receptors all come from a human donor in good health. Some libraries in this study had Jurkat cell RNA spiked in.

A remark on this clonotype: A much larger clone differs from this one at a single base, so this may be a read error. The rearrangement links TRBV6-2 or TRBV6-3 to TRBJ1-5, with TRBD1 matching over 10 bases. The CDR3 totals 15 residues. Germline CDR1 MNHEY, CDR2 SVGEGT. CDR3 sequence (DNA): TGTGCCAGCAGAAAAAAGACAGGGGGCATTCAGCCCCCGCATTTT. This sequence encodes CASRKKTGGIQPPHF.

This clonotype has just a few counts. The gene calls are TRBV7-2 and TRBJ2-7; 9 nucleotides agree with TRBD1. With V trimmed by 2 bases and J by 3 bases, 8 bases remained unmatched. This CDR3 comprises 16 residues. Germline CDR1 reads SGHTA; CDR2 reads FQGNSA. CDR3 protein: CASSLHGGQGVYEQYF. The CDR3 DNA follows: TGTGCCAGCAGCTTACACGGGGGACAGGGTGTCTACGAGCAGTACTTC.

The chain has TRBV6-2 or TRBV6-3 and TRBJ2-3; 9 positions agree with TRBD1. V trimming: 10 bases; J trimming: 2 bases; junction bases outside the gene matches: 10. The CDR3 runs 15 residues. Germline CDR1 is MNHEY and CDR2 is SVGEGT. The CDR3 coding sequence is TGTGCCACCAGCGACAGGGGGACCTTCACAGATACGCAGTATTTT. Protein: CATSDRGTFTDTQYF.

This clonotype has a handful of counts. The V call is TRBV6-2 or TRBV6-3, the J call TRBJ1-6, with D hard to call. This CDR3 comprises 15 residues. Germline V CDR1 and CDR2: MNHEY, SVGEGT. V was trimmed by 5 bases and J by 1 base, leaving 9 bases between them. Here the CDR3 reads CASSGRGSYNSPLHF. The CDR3 DNA sequence: TGTGCCAGCAGTGGCAGAGGGTCCTATAATTCACCCCTCCACTTT.

This clonotype came up a few times. This chain joins TRBV4-1 and TRBJ2-5; D remains unclear. The CDR3 runs to 14 residues. Germline V gives CDR1 MGHRA, CDR2 YSYEKL. V was pared by 0 bases and J by 3 bases, with 8 bases between. This chain's CDR3 is CASSQDRREETQYF. The CDR3, as DNA: TGCGCCAGCAGCCAAGATCGACGGGAAGAGACCCAGTACTTC.

The V gene is TRBV2, the J gene TRBJ2-1; D unclear. The CDR3 runs 15 residues. The germline V and J ends were trimmed by 2 bases and 0 bases, with 8 bases remaining between them. Germline loops: CDR1 SNHLY, CDR2 FYNNEI. The CDR3 region is CASSELPSSYNEQFF. DNA of the CDR3: TGTGCCAGCAGTGAACTTCCGAGCTCCTACAATGAGCAGTTCTTC.

With respect to this clonotype: This sequence may be a read error, since a much larger clone differs from it by one base. The chain couples TRBV4-3 to TRBJ1-1; no firm D call. Germline CDR1 reads LGHNA; CDR2 reads YSLEER. Trimming took off 4 bases at V and 4 bases at J, with 13 bases between the two ends. CDR3 size: 14 residues. CDR3 bases: TGCGCCAGCAGCCGATTCTCTTCGGGCACTGAAGCTTTCTTT. Its translation: CASSRFSSGTEAFF.

This clonotype was detected many times. The rearrangement uses TRBV4-3 and TRBJ2-1; 10 positions match TRBD1. Per germline, CDR1 LGHNA and CDR2 YSLEER. The junction had 0 bases not matched to a gene; V was cut back by 1 base and J by 0 bases. This CDR3 region has 16 residues. The DNA for the CDR3 is TGCGCCAGCAGCCAAGGGACAGGGGGCTCCTACAATGAGCAGTTCTTC. Encoded protein: CASSQGTGGSYNEQFF.

This clonotype has more than one count but fewer than ten. The chain combines TRBV7-9 with TRBJ2-7, with D perhaps given as TRBD1 or TRBD2 (5 bases each). Germline CDR1 and CDR2: SEHNR and FQNEAQ (reference sequence). CDR3 length: 15 amino acids. V was trimmed by 4 bases and J by 2 bases, leaving 15 bases between them. CDR3 in DNA: TGTGCCAGCAGCTCCACCCGGGACGGGGCCTACGAGCAGTACTTC. Translating it yields CASSSTRDGAYEQYF.

This clonotype was seen a handful of times. The chain couples TRBV15 to TRBJ2-1, with 8 bases matching TRBD1. CDR1 is LNHNV and CDR2 is YYDKDF in the germline V gene (reference sequence). This CDR3 has 14 residues. V lost 3 bases and J lost 6; bases outside the gene matches: 4. In DNA, the CDR3 is TGTGCCACCAGCAGGTCCACAGGGGGCAATGAGCAGTTCTTC. Its protein is CATSRSTGGNEQFF.

In its sample, this clonotype was seen a few times. The rearrangement joins TRBV6-5 to TRBJ2-4; 9 bases are shared with TRBD2. CDR3 size: 19 residues. CDR1 is MNHEY, CDR2 SVGAGI, per germline. Unmatched junction bases numbered 20, after V lost 8 bases and J lost 3 bases. In nucleotides, the CDR3 is TGTGCCAGCCGGCCTTGGCGGGAGGGCCTAGTTTCTGACAAAAACATTCAGTACTTC. It codes for CASRPWREGLVSDKNIQYF.

This clonotype came up many times. The V call is TRBV5-6, the J call TRBJ2-2; TRBD2 agrees at 9 bases. Per germline, CDR1 SGHDT and CDR2 YYEEEE. V shed 3 bases and J 3 bases; nucleotides not matched to a gene: 6. This CDR3 is built from 16 residues. The chain's CDR3 is CASSSGTSRYTGELFF. As DNA, the CDR3 is TGTGCCAGCAGCTCCGGGACTAGCAGATACACCGGGGAGCTGTTTTTT. The full variable domain, with the rest looked up from reference TRBV5-6 and TRBJ2-2, is DAGVTQSPTHLIKTRGQQVTLRCSPKSGHDTVSWYQQALGQGPQFIFQYYEEEERQRGNFPDRFSGHQFPNYSSELNVNALLLGDSALYLCASSSGTSRYTGELFFGEGSRLTVL.

A few counts support this clonotype. This chain links TRBV3-1 with TRBJ2-7, with D possibly matching TRBD1 (5 bases). CDR1 LGHDT and CDR2 YNNKEL come from the germline V gene (reference sequence). The CDR3 loop spans 15 amino acids. The V end lost 1 base, the J end lost 1 base, and 11 bases lay between the germline ends. The CDR3 DNA is TGTGCCAGCAGCCAAGTGATGGGGCTGTCCTACGAGCAGTACTTC. It encodes CASSQVMGLSYEQYF.

As to this clonotype: At one boundary the junction diverges from the germline segment, which might be a read error. The V and J genes are TRBV27 and TRBJ2-7, with D possibly TRBD2 on 6 matching bases. This CDR3 spans 12 amino acids. The germline CDR1 and CDR2 sequences are MNHEY and SMNVEV (reference sequence). CDR3 in DNA: TGTGTCAGCAGTTTGATCGGGGGCGAGCAGTACTTC. This sequence encodes CVSSLIGGEQYF.

This clonotype was seen more than once but under ten times. The chain links TRBV7-2 to TRBJ2-1; no clear D gene. The germline CDR1 and CDR2 sequences are SGHTA and FQGNSA. V was pared by 5 bases and J by 6 bases, with 20 bases between. CDR3 size: 16 residues. In nucleotides, the CDR3 is TGTGCCAGCAGCCTCTGGGTCGAAAATCCGGGCAATGAGCAGTTCTTC. This codes for CASSLWVENPGNEQFF.

A few counts support this clonotype. The rearrangement joins TRBV6-2 or TRBV6-3 to TRBJ1-1; tentative D call: TRBD1 (5 bases). Trimming stripped 5 bases from V and 0 bases from J, with 10 bases between. CDR1 MNHEY and CDR2 SVGEGT come from the germline V gene. The CDR3 runs 14 residues. CDR3 coding DNA: TGTGCCAGCAGTACCGGGACGATGAACACTGAAGCTTTCTTT. It codes for CASSTGTMNTEAFF.

This clonotype turned up a few times. CDR3 nucleotides: TGTGCCAGCAGCTTAGGACGGGGTCGAGCGGGGGATACGCAGTATTTT. It specifies CASSLGRGRAGDTQYF. The chain has TRBV7-9 and TRBJ2-3; 7 bases line up with TRBD2. Germline V gives CDR1 SEHNR, CDR2 FQNEAQ (reference sequence). The CDR3 sequence is 16 residues long. Trimming at V came to 1 base and at J to 6 bases, leaving 10 bases not matched to a gene.

This clonotype was seen repeatedly, ten times or more. The rearrangement uses TRBV5-4 and TRBJ2-7; D possibly corresponds to TRBD2 (5 bases). CDR1 is SGHNT and CDR2 is YYREEE in the germline V gene (reference sequence). Deletions cut 4 bases from V and 3 bases from J, with 11 bases between. This CDR3 region has 13 residues. CDR3 region: CASSGGGVYEQYF. Here the CDR3 DNA reads TGTGCCAGCAGCGGAGGTGGGGTCTACGAGCAGTACTTC.

This clonotype was counted at least ten times. An end of the junction differs from the germline gene, which may be a read error. The CDR3 region is CASSYVPTQGRHF. For the CDR3, the DNA is TGTGCCAGCAGTTATGTCCCCACCCAGGGTCGGCACTTC. The chain joins TRBV6-5 to TRBJ1-2, with a weak D call TRBD1 (5 bases). The CDR3 covers 13 residues. The germline gives CDR1 MNHEY, CDR2 SVGAGI.

The gene calls are TRBV12-3 or TRBV12-4 and TRBJ2-3; 8 bases are shared with TRBD2. V trimming: 4 bases; J trimming: 5 bases; junction bases outside the gene matches: 5. The CDR3 totals 14 residues. The CDR3 spells CASSYNGGVDTQYF. CDR3 DNA sequence: TGTGCCAGCAGTTATAACGGGGGGGTAGATACGCAGTATTTT.

This clonotype was detected only a few times. The V call is TRBV20-1, the J call TRBJ2-7; a weak D match, TRBD2 (5 bases). The ends were cut back, 1 base at V and 0 bases at J, with 13 bases in the middle. CDR1 and CDR2 (germline): DFQATT, SNEGSKA (reference sequence). The CDR3 is 15 residues long. The CDR3 spells CSARGAGQVSYEQYF. As DNA, the CDR3 is TGCAGTGCTAGAGGGGCGGGTCAGGTCTCCTACGAGCAGTACTTC.

This clonotype showed up just a few times. The chain recombines TRBV29-1 with TRBJ2-7; D is undetermined. Trimming left V 6 bases short and J 3 bases short, with 9 bases between. CDR3 length: 11 amino acids. Germline CDR1 SQVTM, CDR2 ANQGSEA. The DNA of the CDR3 is TGCAGCGTAGAAAAGGACTACGAGCAGTACTTC. Residues: CSVEKDYEQYF.

This clonotype turned up a few times. The chain recombines TRBV27 with TRBJ1-5, with 9 nucleotides matching TRBD1. The CDR3 length is 14 residues. V lost 6 bases and J lost 4; bases outside the gene matches: 4. Per the germline V gene, CDR1 is MNHEY and CDR2 is SMNVEV (reference sequence). The CDR3 sequence is CASSRDRVNQPQHF. The CDR3 region has the DNA TGTGCCAGCAGCAGGGACAGGGTGAATCAGCCCCAGCATTTT.

The genes are TRBV12-3 or TRBV12-4 and TRBJ2-7, with D unresolved. With 6 bases removed from V and 6 bases from J, the gap between germline ends came to 15 bases. This CDR3 has 13 residues. The CDR3 region has the DNA TGTGCCAGCAGGCCCGTAGAGGCACGCGAGCAGTACTTC. It translates to CASRPVEAREQYF.

This clonotype was seen a few times. The chain has TRBV25-1 and TRBJ2-5; 11 nucleotides agree with TRBD2. Germline V gives CDR1 MGHDK, CDR2 SYGVNS. The CDR3 length is 17 residues. V was pared by 1 base and J by 2 bases, with 6 bases of the junction left unmatched. CDR3: CASSEWGTSGSQETQYF. The CDR3 region has the DNA TGTGCCAGCAGTGAATGGGGGACTAGCGGTTCGCAAGAGACCCAGTACTTC.

V gene TRBV28 combines with J gene TRBJ1-6; 7 bases are a match to TRBD1. CDR1 MDHEN and CDR2 SYDVKM come from the germline V gene. The CDR3 consists of 15 residues. Germline trimming cut 2 bases from V and 7 bases from J; bases unmatched to any gene: 5. The CDR3 region is CASSLTTGLNSPLHF. CDR3 nucleotides: TGTGCCAGCAGTTTAACGACAGGGTTGAATTCACCCCTCCACTTT.

The table lists this clonotype with many counts. The rearrangement joins TRBV5-5 to TRBJ2-5; TRBD2 matches at 8 bases. In germline, CDR1 is SGHKS, CDR2 YYEKEE (reference sequence). This CDR3 spans 15 amino acids. V shed 5 bases, J shed 2 bases, and the junction held 8 bases outside the gene matches. The CDR3 DNA sequence: TGTGCCAGCAGTTCCCCCGGGACTAGTCAAGAGACCCAGTACTTC. This encodes CASSSPGTSQETQYF.

This clonotype came up many times. This rearrangement joins TRBV6-5 to TRBJ2-7; 7 nucleotides line up with TRBD1. V lost 2 bases, J lost 3 bases, and 7 bases stayed unmatched. Germline-derived CDR1 and CDR2 are MNHEY and SVGAGI. This CDR3 is built from 15 residues. The CDR3, as DNA: TGTGCCAGCAGTTACGGGACAGAGTATTACTACGAGCAGTACTTC. Its translation: CASSYGTEYYYEQYF.

As regards this clonotype: Without the conserved terminal phenylalanine or tryptophan, this CDR3 likely stems from a read error. The DNA is left out, because the CDR3 cannot be placed on it with certainty; the CDR3 is given as TCRdb lists it. This rearrangement joins TRBV5-6 to TRBJ2-7; the table assigns TRBD2, which was not confirmed against the DNA. Germline V lookup: CDR1 SGHDT, CDR2 YYEEEE. Both ends counted, the CDR3 spans 14 residues. The CDR3 protein is CASSLGLAGYEQCS.

The chain joins TRBV4-3 to TRBJ2-3; no firm D call. This CDR3 spans 16 amino acids. Per germline, CDR1 LGHNA and CDR2 YSLEER. V was pared by 0 bases and J by 5 bases, with 15 bases between. CDR3 amino acids: CASSQDGVALGDTQYF. In DNA form, the CDR3 reads TGCGCCAGCAGCCAAGATGGGGTAGCCCTGGGAGATACGCAGTATTTT.